This T cell receptor beta chain emerged from a study of blood T cell repertoires in COVID-19. About the research overall: Researchers got acute and convalescent COVID-19 samples from the United States, Italy and Spain. In each case, the material was cDNA or gDNA derived from T cells, B-cell-depleted T cells, or PBMCs.

Assay: immunoSEQ multiplex PCR; the TCRdb copy retains only in-frame clones and omits some. The table lists around 180,000 clones, about nine tenths of them singletons. The specimen sequenced was peripheral blood. This TCR came from a woman under 40 with acute or convalescent COVID-19.

In DNA form, the CDR3 reads TGTGCCAGCCGTGCCGCGGGCGGAAACACCATATATTTT. This codes for CASRAAGGNTIYF. V gene TRBV12-3 or TRBV12-4 combines with J gene TRBJ1-3; the D is unclear. This CDR3 has 13 residues. Trimming cost V 8 bases and J 4 bases, with 12 bases left between them.